This T cell receptor (beta chain) stems from a study of cytomegalovirus exposure and HLA in healthy donors. Findings and limits, study-wide: According to an earlier analysis, most TCR beta V segments yielded productive rearrangements about 87% or about 30% of the time. Cytomegalovirus-associated TCR beta chains were listed, numbering 150 to 200. Sequencing probably produced one cluster of sequence variants that were highly shared.

Germline values: CDR1 SNHLY, CDR2 FYNNEI. This CDR3 is built from 13 residues. The V gene end was trimmed by 9 bases and the J gene end by 6 bases; junction bases not matched to a gene: 3. This clone showed up just a few times. What it binds is not known. With 60 Vbeta and 13 Jbeta primers, the PCR was carried out. The table came from immunoSEQ multiplex PCR; TCRdb's copy has only in-frame clones and leaves some out. This sample has around 82,000 clones; over 70% occur once, and the top ten carry approximately 6%. This TCR was recovered from a male donor in good health and CMV-seropositive. Material: PBMCs. The V and J genes are TRBV2 and TRBJ2-7; 15 bases match TRBD2. The CDR3 reads CARGLAGGSEQYF. The CDR3 DNA is TGTGCCAGGGGACTAGCGGGGGGATCCGAGCAGTACTTC.